These 17 T cell receptor beta chains came from one sample sequenced in a study of blood T cell repertoires in COVID-19. The assay was immunoSEQ multiplex PCR, and TCRdb's table has in-frame clones only and misses some. The sample includes some 74,000 clones, approximately 80% seen only once; the top ten take around 41%. Material for sequencing was peripheral blood. The source of these receptors is an elderly man with acute or convalescent COVID-19.

This clone came up a few times. The chain combines TRBV18 with TRBJ2-1; tentatively, D is TRBD2 (5 bases). The CDR3 sequence is 14 residues long. V lost 4 bases and J lost 0, with 7 bases in between. Germline loops: CDR1 KGHSH, CDR2 LQKENI. The CDR3 is CASSLGSSYNEQFF. The DNA of the CDR3 is TGTGCCAGCTCACTAGGGAGCTCCTACAATGAGCAGTTCTTC.

The rearrangement joins TRBV27 to TRBJ2-6; unclear D gene. This CDR3 contains 13 residues. V lost 3 bases, J lost 4 bases, and 4 bases lay in between. The germline V gene has CDR1 MNHEY and CDR2 SMNVEV (reference sequence). The chain's CDR3 is CASSLSGANVLTF. CDR3 DNA: TGTGCCAGCAGTTTGTCGGGGGCCAACGTCCTGACTTTC.

J is TRBJ2-1 and V is TRBV6-5; possibly TRBD1 for D (5 bases). With 2 bases removed from V and 0 bases from J, the gap between germline ends came to 11 bases. The CDR3 contains 16 residues. CDR1 and CDR2 from the germline V gene are MNHEY and SVGAGI. The CDR3 DNA reads TGTGCCAGCAGTTACCGACAGATGAGCTCCTACAATGAGCAGTTCTTC. Protein product: CASSYRQMSSYNEQFF.

This clone was seen a handful of times. Germline is not matched at one junction end, which may reflect a read error. This chain uses TRBV13 with TRBJ1-2; no clear D gene. The CDR3 extends over 12 amino acids. Germline loops: CDR1 PRHDT, CDR2 FYEKMQ (reference sequence). The CDR3 is CASSLDNYYFAF. The CDR3 nucleotides are TGTGCCAGCAGCTTAGACAACTATTATTTCGCCTTC.

The V and J genes are TRBV18 and TRBJ1-1; D not resolved. The CDR3 contains 16 residues. With 3 bases removed from V and 0 bases from J, the gap between germline ends came to 14 bases. Germline lookup yields CDR1 KGHSH and CDR2 LQKENI. The CDR3 DNA is TGTGCCAGCTCACCTTCGCAGTCTTCCATGAACACTGAAGCTTTCTTT. It is translated as CASSPSQSSMNTEAFF.

The rearrangement joins TRBV7-9 to TRBJ2-4; perhaps TRBD1 as D (6 bases). V lost 5 bases and J lost 1, with 12 bases in between. CDR3 size: 15 residues. Germline V gene data show CDR1 as SEHNR and CDR2 as FQNEAQ (reference sequence). The CDR3 nucleotides are TGTGCCAGCAGCCAGTGGACAGTTGCCAAAAACATTCAGTACTTC. Amino acid sequence: CASSQWTVAKNIQYF.

The chain joins TRBV27 to TRBJ2-1, with D perhaps matching TRBD2 (6 bases). The germline V gene has CDR1 MNHEY and CDR2 SMNVEV (reference sequence). The CDR3 has 16 amino acids. Between the trimmed V and J ends, which lost 5 bases and 0 bases, there was a span of 14 bases. The CDR3 protein is CASSTKRASSYNEQFF. The CDR3 DNA follows: TGTGCCAGCAGTACCAAGCGGGCGAGCTCCTACAATGAGCAGTTCTTC.

V usage is TRBV18 and J usage is TRBJ1-5; D is uncertain. The CDR3 runs to 15 residues. The V and J ends lost 3 bases and 6 bases respectively, with 15 bases between them. The germline V gene encodes CDR1 KGHSH and CDR2 LQKENI. DNA for the CDR3: TGTGCCAGCTCACCCCCCGCGGGAGCGGGTCAGCCCCAGCATTTT. This gives the protein CASSPPAGAGQPQHF.

The rearrangement joins TRBV4-3 to TRBJ1-2, with no clear D. Germline V gene sequence: CDR1 LGHNA, CDR2 YSLEER. The CDR3 has 15 amino acids. V was pared by 0 bases and J by 4 bases, with 12 bases between. Here the CDR3 DNA reads TGCGCCAGCAGCCAAGAAGCCGGACGGGGCTATGGCTACACCTTC. Residues: CASSQEAGRGYGYTF.

The chain combines TRBV6-5 with TRBJ2-7; weak D call: TRBD1 (6 bases). The V gene lost 2 bases and the J gene lost 2 bases, with 13 bases spanning the gap. The CDR3 totals 15 residues. Germline lookup yields CDR1 MNHEY and CDR2 SVGAGI. This chain's CDR3 is CASSYGAGDPYEQYF. In DNA form, the CDR3 reads TGTGCCAGCAGTTACGGGGCAGGGGACCCCTACGAGCAGTACTTC.

The rearrangement uses TRBV2 and TRBJ1-6, with D maybe TRBD1 (5 bases). V was clipped by 6 bases and J by 2 bases, with 14 bases between them. There are 16 residues in the CDR3. Germline CDR1 and CDR2: SNHLY and FYNNEI. DNA for the CDR3: TGTGCCAGCAGCGAGGGACTGCGAACCTATAATTCACCCCTCCACTTT. Protein product: CASSEGLRTYNSPLHF.

The chain joins TRBV9 to TRBJ2-1, with 9 bases lining up with TRBD2. Germline CDR1 is SGDLS and CDR2 is YYNGEE. V shed 2 bases, J shed 9 bases, and the junction held 9 bases outside the gene matches. The CDR3 spans 15 residues. The CDR3 DNA reads TGTGCCAGCAGCGTTAGCGGGGGCTTGGGACGTGAGCAGTTCTTC. As protein: CASSVSGGLGREQFF.

The chain employs TRBV12-3 or TRBV12-4 and TRBJ2-5; TRBD2 agrees at 7 bases. The CDR3 sequence is 13 residues long. With V trimmed by 10 bases and J by 5 bases, 10 bases remained unmatched. CDR3: CAILGGSDETQYF. The CDR3 DNA reads TGTGCCATCCTGGGCGGGAGTGATGAGACCCAGTACTTC.

V is TRBV27 and J is TRBJ1-6; D perhaps matches TRBD1 (5 bases). V gave up 2 bases and J gave up 10 bases, with 15 bases separating them. CDR1 is MNHEY and CDR2 is SMNVEV in the germline V gene (reference sequence). This CDR3 region has 15 residues. The DNA of the CDR3 is TGTGCCAGCAGTTTACTCCCAGGGTTAGAATCACCCCTCCACTTT. This codes for CASSLLPGLESPLHF.

This clone was seen only a few times. The chain carries TRBV14 and TRBJ1-1; 8 positions agree with TRBD1. Germline V lookup: CDR1 SGHDN, CDR2 FVKESK. Trimming removed 4 bases from V and 5 bases from J; junction bases left unmatched: 6. The CDR3 runs to 14 residues. As DNA, the CDR3 is TGTGCCAGCAGCCGGACAGGGAGGGATACTGAAGCTTTCTTT. Residues: CASSRTGRDTEAFF.

This rearrangement joins TRBV5-4 to TRBJ2-1, with D maybe TRBD1 (5 bases). CDR3 length equals 15 residues. The germline gives CDR1 SGHNT, CDR2 YYREEE (reference sequence). V lost 2 bases and J lost 2, with 11 bases in between. CDR3 region: CASSLGQGTYNEQFF. The CDR3 DNA sequence: TGTGCCAGCAGCTTAGGCCAGGGAACCTACAATGAGCAGTTCTTC.

The chain employs TRBV2 and TRBJ1-2; the D gene is possibly TRBD1 (6 bases). The V end was cut by 8 bases, the J end by 8 bases, with 21 bases between. The germline gives CDR1 SNHLY, CDR2 FYNNEI. The CDR3 has 14 amino acids. The CDR3 reads CASDRFIGQFGYTF. The CDR3 DNA sequence: TGTGCCAGCGATCGATTTATCGGACAGTTCGGCTACACCTTC.